These 8 T cell receptor beta chains originate from one sample sequenced in a study of beta chain features in type 1 diabetes. Study-wide findings and caveats: All four CD4+ subsets of Type 1 diabetes patients contained TCRB CDR3s that were moderately but significantly shorter.

cDNA synthesis used the whole RNA isolate, giving expressed TCRB sequences. The method was immunoSEQ multiplex PCR; TCRdb's version includes in-frame clones alone and lacks a portion of them. The sample holds some 160,000 clones, around 9% seen once. These TCRs are of unknown antigen specificity. The sample consisted of central memory CD4+ T cells from blood. The receptors shown here come from a woman under 40 with type 1 diabetes.

The chain joins TRBV6-6 to TRBJ1-5, with D possibly TRBD1 on 5 matching bases. The germline CDR1 and CDR2 sequences are MNHNY and SVGAGI (reference sequence). The CDR3 consists of 14 residues. V lost 7 bases and J lost 10, with 20 bases in between. CDR3 in DNA: TGTGCCAGCAATTCCGGGGGGTTTTGGTCCCCCCAGCATTTT. Its protein is CASNSGGFWSPQHF.

The chain joins TRBV7-3 to TRBJ2-1; a weak D match, TRBD2 (6 bases). Germline V lookup: CDR1 SGHTA, CDR2 FQGTGA. Deletions cut 4 bases from V and 6 bases from J, with 19 bases between. This CDR3 spans 16 amino acids. This chain's CDR3 is CASSSISGPGSNEQFF. CDR3 bases: TGTGCCAGCAGCTCGATTAGCGGACCAGGGTCCAATGAGCAGTTCTTC.

The chain carries TRBV7-3 and TRBJ2-3; 7 bases align to TRBD1. Germline V gene data show CDR1 as SGHTA and CDR2 as FQGTGA. This CDR3 contains 14 residues. V dropped 2 bases and J dropped 1; count of bases not matched to a gene: 0. CDR3 bases: TGTGCCAGCAGCTTACAGGGGGGCACAGATACGCAGTATTTT. This sequence encodes CASSLQGGTDTQYF.

The chain is built from TRBV6-5 and TRBJ2-3, with 9 bases lining up with TRBD1. The V segment lost 6 bases and the J segment 2 bases; nucleotides outside the gene matches: 3. The CDR3 spans 14 residues. Germline V CDR1 and CDR2: MNHEY, SVGAGI. DNA for the CDR3: TGTGCCAGCAGGAGGACAGGGGTCACAGATACGCAGTATTTT. As protein: CASRRTGVTDTQYF.

This rearrangement joins TRBV30 to TRBJ1-1; the D gene is possibly TRBD1 (6 bases). V was trimmed by 4 bases and J by 5 bases, leaving 20 bases between them. The germline V gene has CDR1 GTSNPN and CDR2 SVGIG (reference sequence). The CDR3 covers 15 residues. The CDR3 reads CAWKRGGASWTEAFF. The CDR3 nucleotides are TGTGCCTGGAAAAGGGGGGGGGCGAGTTGGACTGAAGCTTTCTTT.

This clone has just a few counts. J is TRBJ2-1 and V is TRBV7-9; D gene ambiguous. CDR3 length: 14 amino acids. Germline V gives CDR1 SEHNR, CDR2 FQNEAQ (reference sequence). V was clipped by 1 base and J by 9 bases, with 13 bases between them. The DNA of the CDR3 is TGTGCCAGCAGCTTAGTCGCAGGCATGGCTGAGCAGTTCTTC. Translating it yields CASSLVAGMAEQFF.

This clone has a handful of counts. The J gene is TRBJ1-1, the V gene TRBV18; D not certain. This CDR3 is built from 13 residues. V lost 0 bases to trimming and J lost 8 bases, with 10 bases between them. Germline values: CDR1 KGHSH, CDR2 LQKENI. The CDR3 spells CASSPPLAEEAFF. The CDR3 DNA reads TGTGCCAGCTCACCACCATTGGCAGAAGAAGCTTTCTTT.

This clone has just a few counts. The rearrangement links TRBV7-9 to TRBJ1-2, with 8 bases fitting TRBD1. This CDR3 region has 13 residues. Germline V gene data show CDR1 as SEHNR and CDR2 as FQNEAQ (reference sequence). Trimming took 7 bases from V and 6 from J; bases not matched to a gene: 7. This CDR3 reads CASIGQGSNGYTF. In nucleotides, the CDR3 is TGTGCCAGCATCGGACAGGGATCGAATGGCTACACCTTC.